The following is a T cell receptor beta chain sequence with its context. Its antigen is unidentified. The study reverse transcribed the entire isolated RNA, so it sequenced expressed TCRB transcripts. The data were produced by immunoSEQ multiplex PCR, yet TCRdb's version contains in-frame clones alone and is incomplete. The table records hundreds of thousands of clones, roughly 12% of them present only once. These data are taken from a study of beta chain features in type 1 diabetes. Study-wide points: The naive, central memory and Treg TCRB repertoires looked more alike in patients than they did in healthy donors. Shortening that was moderate but significant affected the TCRB CDR3s of Type 1 diabetes patients in all four CD4+ subsets.

The TCR comes from a man between 18 and 29 years old with type 1 diabetes. The sample consisted of naive CD4+ T cells from blood.

The CDR3 spells CASSRGESSGANVLTF. For the CDR3, the DNA is TGTGCCAGCAGCCGCGGGGAGAGCTCTGGGGCCAACGTCCTGACTTTC. The genes are TRBV7-3 and TRBJ2-6; a weak D match, TRBD2 (6 bases). Germline V gives CDR1 SGHTA, CDR2 FQGTGA. CDR3 length: 16 residues. Trimming took off 5 bases at V and 0 bases at J, with 11 bases between the two ends. Variable domain in full (rest from reference TRBV7-3 and TRBJ2-6): GAGVSQTPSNKVTEKGKYVELRCDPISGHTALYWYRQSLGQGPEFLIYFQGTGAADDSGLPNDRFFAVRPEGSVSTLKIQRTERGDSAVYLCASSRGESSGANVLTFGAGSRLTVL.